This T cell receptor beta chain was obtained from a study of Ad26.COV2.S vaccination and SARS-CoV-2 variants. This CDR3 is built from 15 residues. Germline assignment: CDR1 KGHSH and CDR2 LQKENI. The J segment lost 6 bases and the V segment lost 2 bases, leaving 7 bases of the junction unmatched. Treatment specified: roughly 19 received Ad26.COV2.S at low or high dose, single or two shots; several received placebo; per-sample allocation not given. The samples were gathered on day 63 after the first injection of vaccine or placebo. Profiling relied on immunoSEQ multiplex PCR, and the TCRdb table lists in-frame clones only, not all of them. The table shows around 340,000 clones, with about 85% occurring only once.

The chain is built from TRBV18 and TRBJ2-3; TRBD1 aligns across 8 bases. The TCR sequence derives from a person aged 18 to 59 who received the Ad26.COV2.S COVID-19 vaccine or a placebo. The specimen was peripheral blood, collected in a trial of Ad26.COV2.S vaccine versus placebo. The CDR3 bases are TGTGCCAGCTCACCAGGACAGGGTAGTTCGGATACGCAGTATTTT. It codes for CASSPGQGSSDTQYF.